The clone carrying this T cell receptor beta chain came up a few times. Its specificity is not known. The junction departs from the called germline gene at one end, perhaps through a read error. The CDR3 is 16 amino acids. CDR1 is SGHRS and CDR2 is YFSETQ in the germline V gene. Researchers amplified the TCR beta CDR3 regions from RNA transcripts. The TCR CDR3 first-round RT-PCR relied on the HTBI primer set. A single record per CDR3 protein comes from TCRdb applying MiXCR to the multiplex PCR reads. The profile shows about 620,000 distinct CDR3 sequences, roughly 17% of them singletons. Patients aged 18 to 65 had newly diagnosed hyperthyroidism that had lasted under 2 months. Patients with uncontrolled infections, other autoimmune diseases, pregnancy or lactation were excluded. On the basis of clinical symptoms, serum thyroxine and TRAb, thyroid ultrasound and orbital computed tomography, diagnoses were made.

These data originate in a study of T cells in Graves' hyperthyroidism and ophthalmopathy. Points from the study as a whole: Most thyroid clonotypes that were expanded above 0.001 also turned up in blood.

V usage is TRBV5-1 and J usage is TRBJ2-1; TRBD2 aligns across 7 bases. The sample was blood. The source of this sequence is a woman in her 30s with Graves' hyperthyroidism. The CDR3 DNA is TGCGCCGGCAGCTTAATTGGCGGGAGTCAAAGTAGTGAGCAGTTCTTC. Protein: CAGSLIGGSQSSEQFF. Looking up the rest from reference TRBV5-1 and TRBJ2-1 gives the full variable domain: KAGVTQTPRYLIKTRGQQVTLSCSPISGHRSVSWYQQTPGQGLQFLFEYFSETQRNKGNFPGRFSGRQFSNSRSEMNVSTLELGDSALYLCAGSLIGGSQSSEQFFGPGTRLTVL.